This entry features one T cell receptor (beta chain) sequence. Antigen: not known. Through a sample-barcoded 5' primer and a J-beta primer mix, a second PCR was run for 7 to 11 cycles. TCRdb reprocessed the 5' RACE reads with MiXCR, giving one entry per CDR3 protein. The sample holds just over 1 million distinct CDR3 sequences; 40% to 55% are singletons and the top ten take 18%. V shed 5 bases, J shed 9 bases, and the junction held 10 bases outside the gene matches. Per germline, CDR1 LGHNT and CDR2 FRNRAP. The CDR3 extends over 15 amino acids. This entry is derived from a study of blood T cells in healthy people across ages. Study at large: Researchers report that template switching captured about one barcoded beta molecule per two T cells.

Whole-study results and caveats: The lack of PBMC sorting stopped any conclusive naive versus antigen-experienced comparison. Expanded clonotype changes were possibly confounded by unknown donor CMV status.

The rearrangement links TRBV12-5 to TRBJ1-5; 10 bases are a match to TRBD1. This clonotype was obtained from a woman aged 55-69 years in good health. Source material: blood. As DNA, the CDR3 is TGTGCTAGTGGTACACGACAGGGGGCAACAACGCCCCAGCATTTT. Translated, it gives CASGTRQGATTPQHF. Full variable domain (outside the CDR3, taken from reference TRBV12-5 and TRBJ1-5): DARVTQTPRHKVTEMGQEVTMRCQPILGHNTVFWYRQTMMQGLELLAYFRNRAPLDDSGMPKDRFSAEMPDATLATLKIQPSEPRDSAVYFCASGTRQGATTPQHFGDGTRLSIL.